The 22 T cell receptor beta chains below were found in one sample sequenced in a study of cytomegalovirus exposure and HLA in healthy donors. Generated by immunoSEQ multiplex PCR, the TCRdb table keeps only in-frame clones and is missing some. The sample lists approximately 160,000 clones, about 90% seen once, with approximately 3% in the top ten. The sample was PBMCs. Receptors were obtained from a woman under 30 in good health and CMV-seropositive.

The rearrangement joins TRBV25-1 to TRBJ2-1; TRBD1 aligns across 7 bases. The CDR3 sequence is 16 residues long. V gave up 1 base and J gave up 6 bases; unmatched junction bases: 9. Germline CDR1 reads MGHDK; CDR2 reads SYGVNS. The CDR3 DNA follows: TGTGCCAGCAGTGAATGGACAGGCGGTGATCCCAATGAGCAGTTCTTC. It codes for CASSEWTGGDPNEQFF.

DNA of the CDR3: TGTGCCAGTAGTATATACGGGTCGGGGGGTAAATCTTCACCCCTCCACTTT. It translates to CASSIYGSGGKSSPLHF. This chain links TRBV19 with TRBJ1-6; D possibly corresponds to TRBD1 (5 bases). CDR3 length equals 17 residues. V dropped 2 bases and J dropped 9 bases, with 20 bases sitting between them. Germline V CDR1 and CDR2: LNHDA, SQIVND (reference sequence).

The CDR3 protein is CASTIFAFAGGMDEQFF. CDR3 sequence (DNA): TGTGCCAGCACCATCTTTGCGTTTGCGGGAGGGATGGATGAGCAGTTCTTC. V gene TRBV5-8 combines with J gene TRBJ2-1, with 9 bases that match TRBD2. The CDR3 is made up of 17 amino acids. Germline CDR1 is SGHTS and CDR2 is YDEGEE. J was trimmed by 8 bases and V by 6 bases; bases with no gene match: 18. Drawing the rest from reference TRBV5-8 and TRBJ2-1, the complete variable domain is EAGVTQSPTHLIKTRGQQATLRCSPISGHTSVYWYQQALGLGLQFLLWYDEGEERNRGNFPPRFSGRQFPNYSSELNVNALELEDSALYLCASTIFAFAGGMDEQFFGPGTRLTVL.

This chain uses TRBV2 with TRBJ1-5; D is unresolved. The germline CDR1 and CDR2 sequences are SNHLY and FYNNEI. The CDR3 totals 15 residues. Trimming removed 6 bases at V and 0 bases at J, with 12 bases between. The CDR3 bases are TGTGCCAGCAGCATTGGGAGGGATAGCAATCAGCCCCAGCATTTT. It specifies CASSIGRDSNQPQHF.

The table lists this clone with a few counts. The DNA for the CDR3 is TGCGCCAGCAGCTCCCAAGCGGGTTCTAGCACAGATACGCAGTATTTT. Amino acids: CASSSQAGSSTDTQYF. The gene calls are TRBV5-1 and TRBJ2-3, with a possible D match to TRBD2 (6 bases). Looked up from germline, CDR1 is SGHRS and CDR2 is YFSETQ. This CDR3 is built from 16 residues. V gave up 3 bases and J gave up 0 bases, with 14 bases separating them.

V and J are TRBV5-6 and TRBJ2-5; 10 positions match TRBD2. V shed 3 bases, J shed 2 bases, and the junction held 13 bases outside the gene matches. CDR3 size: 18 residues. Germline loops: CDR1 SGHDT, CDR2 YYEEEE. The CDR3, as DNA: TGTGCCAGCAGCTCATTTTCCTCAAGAGCGGGAGGGCAAGAGACCCAGTACTTC. This translates into CASSSFSSRAGGQETQYF.

CDR3 amino acids: CSVGGSNSDTQYF. The CDR3 nucleotides read TGCAGCGTTGGAGGGAGTAATTCAGATACGCAGTATTTT. This chain links TRBV29-1 with TRBJ2-3, with D tentatively TRBD2 (5 bases). CDR3 length: 13 amino acids. V gave up 4 bases and J gave up 4 bases, with 12 bases separating them. From germline, CDR1 is SQVTM and CDR2 ANQGSEA.

This clone was recorded a few times. V is TRBV7-9 and J is TRBJ1-1; weak D call: TRBD1 (6 bases). The CDR3 sequence is 15 residues long. The germline V and J ends were trimmed by 0 bases and 1 base, with 9 bases remaining between them. Germline CDR1 SEHNR, CDR2 FQNEAQ (reference sequence). DNA of the CDR3: TGTGCCAGCAGCTTAGCGGACAGCAGGAACACTGAAGCTTTCTTT. Its protein is CASSLADSRNTEAFF.

For the CDR3, the DNA is TGCGCCAGCAGCCCCCTGACTAGTACGAATGAGCAGTTCTTC. As protein: CASSPLTSTNEQFF. The rearrangement uses TRBV4-3 and TRBJ2-1, with D possibly being TRBD2 (6 bases). This CDR3 is built from 14 residues. The ends were cut back, 4 bases at V and 7 bases at J, with 14 bases in the middle. The germline CDR1 and CDR2 sequences are LGHNA and YSLEER.

The rearrangement joins TRBV19 to TRBJ1-1; 7 positions match TRBD1. CDR3 size: 16 residues. Trimming cost V 7 bases and J 2 bases; bases outside gene matches: 13. Germline V CDR1 and CDR2: LNHDA, SQIVND (reference sequence). The CDR3 DNA reads TGTGCCAGTATAGTATCACAGGGGATTCGTAACACTGAAGCTTTCTTT. Its translation is CASIVSQGIRNTEAFF.

This chain connects TRBV6-1 to TRBJ1-2, with D possibly matching TRBD1 (5 bases). Trimming removed 3 bases at V and 2 bases at J, with 10 bases between. Germline CDR1 reads MNHNS; CDR2 reads SASEGT. The CDR3 has 14 residues. The CDR3 coding sequence is TGTGCCAGCAGTGAGGCAGGGAAAAACTATGGCTACACCTTC. Amino acid sequence: CASSEAGKNYGYTF.

V is TRBV5-1 and J is TRBJ2-5, with D possibly TRBD1 on 5 matching bases. The germline V and J ends were trimmed by 5 bases and 0 bases, with 17 bases remaining between them. The length of the CDR3 is 16 residues. Germline CDR1 reads SGHRS; CDR2 reads YFSETQ. The CDR3 reads CASRERWGLYQETQYF. CDR3 sequence (DNA): TGCGCCAGCAGAGAAAGGTGGGGCCTCTACCAAGAGACCCAGTACTTC. Complete variable domain (other parts from reference TRBV5-1 and TRBJ2-5): KAGVTQTPRYLIKTRGQQVTLSCSPISGHRSVSWYQQTPGQGLQFLFEYFSETQRNKGNFPGRFSGRQFSNSRSEMNVSTLELGDSALYLCASRERWGLYQETQYFGPGTRLLVL.

V gene TRBV6-1 combines with J gene TRBJ2-1; no reliable D call. The CDR3 has 16 amino acids. V was pared by 4 bases and J by 4 bases, with 17 bases between. Germline CDR1 is MNHNS and CDR2 is SASEGT. CDR3 coding DNA: TGTGCCAGCAGTGTTCGACTCATAGGAGAATACAATGAGCAGTTCTTC. This codes for CASSVRLIGEYNEQFF.

The J gene is TRBJ1-2, the V gene TRBV13, with TRBD1 as a possible D gene (6 bases). Germline V lookup: CDR1 PRHDT, CDR2 FYEKMQ (reference sequence). Trimming took off 0 bases at V and 1 base at J, with 12 bases between the two ends. The CDR3 consists of 16 residues. In DNA form, the CDR3 reads TGTGCCAGCAGCTTAGGCCCGGACAGCTTTAACTATGGCTACACCTTC. Its translation is CASSLGPDSFNYGYTF.

This chain connects TRBV5-6 to TRBJ1-1; maybe TRBD1 (5 bases). V was cut by 0 bases and J by 5 bases, with 8 bases left in between. Germline values: CDR1 SGHDT, CDR2 YYEEEE. The length of the CDR3 is 13 residues. CDR3 nucleotides: TGTGCCAGCAGCTTGGAGGGGCGGACTGAAGCTTTCTTT. This encodes CASSLEGRTEAFF.

The rearrangement uses TRBV6-5 and TRBJ2-1, with D possibly being TRBD2 (6 bases). Deletions cut 2 bases from V and 5 bases from J, with 13 bases between. Germline CDR1 MNHEY, CDR2 SVGAGI. This CDR3 is built from 15 residues. The CDR3 spells CASSYGQGGNNEQFF. CDR3 DNA: TGTGCCAGCAGTTACGGGCAGGGAGGTAACAATGAGCAGTTCTTC.

This clone was seen ten or more times. The V gene is TRBV19, the J gene TRBJ1-5; 8 positions match TRBD1. The V gene's germline CDR1 is LNHDA and CDR2 SQIVND (reference sequence). The CDR3 sequence is 15 residues long. V trimming: 3 bases; J trimming: 9 bases; junction bases outside the gene matches: 10. The CDR3 reads CASSIPGTGVLPQHF. The CDR3 bases are TGTGCCAGTAGTATCCCCGGGACAGGAGTATTGCCCCAGCATTTT. Full variable domain (missing parts from reference TRBV19 and TRBJ1-5): DGGITQSPKYLFRKEGQNVTLSCEQNLNHDAMYWYRQDPGQGLRLIYYSQIVNDFQKGDIAEGYSVSREKKESFPLTVTSAQKNPTAFYLCASSIPGTGVLPQHFGDGTRLSIL.

Only a few counts were recorded for this clone. This rearrangement joins TRBV4-1 to TRBJ2-2, with D possibly matching TRBD1 (6 bases). Trimming took 0 bases from V and 6 from J, leaving 11 bases between them. The CDR3 runs 15 residues. Germline-derived CDR1 and CDR2 are MGHRA and YSYEKL. The chain's CDR3 is CASSQESQGAGELFF. In DNA, the CDR3 is TGCGCCAGCAGCCAAGAGTCACAGGGAGCCGGGGAGCTGTTTTTT.

This clone was seen a single time. The CDR3 DNA reads as TGCAGTGCTTCAGGGTTGGACGGCTACACCTTC. This codes for CSASGLDGYTF. The rearrangement joins TRBV20-1 to TRBJ1-2, with D perhaps TRBD1 (5 bases). CDR1 is DFQATT and CDR2 is SNEGSKA in the germline V gene (reference sequence). The CDR3 is 11 residues long. Trimming removed 5 bases at V and 8 bases at J, with 12 bases between.

The chain couples TRBV18 to TRBJ1-4, with 7 bases that match TRBD1. The CDR3 has 14 amino acids. Per germline, CDR1 KGHSH and CDR2 LQKENI. V dropped 5 bases and J dropped 1; count of bases not matched to a gene: 1. The CDR3 nucleotides are TGTGCCAGCTCAAGACAGGGAACTAATGAAAAACTGTTTTTT. Its protein is CASSRQGTNEKLFF. The complete variable domain, with remaining parts taken from reference TRBV18 and TRBJ1-4, reads NAGVMQNPRHLVRRRGQEARLRCSPMKGHSHVYWYRQLPEEGLKFMVYLQKENIIDESGMPKERFSAEFPKEGPSILRIQQVVRGDSAAYFCASSRQGTNEKLFFGSGTQLSVL.

V gene TRBV15 combines with J gene TRBJ2-3; 10 bases align to TRBD2. CDR1 LNHNV and CDR2 YYDKDF come from the germline V gene (reference sequence). The V gene end was trimmed by 0 bases and the J gene end by 4 bases; junction bases not matched to a gene: 4. The CDR3 has 16 residues. The CDR3 nucleotides read TGTGCCACCAGCAGAGATCGCGGACTAGCGGCAGATACGCAGTATTTT. Amino acid sequence: CATSRDRGLAADTQYF. The full variable domain, completed using reference TRBV15 and TRBJ2-3, is DAMVIQNPRYQVTQFGKPVTLSCSQTLNHNVMYWYQQKSSQAPKLLFHYYDKDFNNEADTPDNFQSRRPNTSFCFLDIRSPGLGDTAMYLCATSRDRGLAADTQYFGPGTRLTVL.

Only one count was recorded for this clone. The V call is TRBV6-5, the J call TRBJ1-4; D gene unclear. The CDR3 covers 14 residues. Germline V CDR1 and CDR2: MNHEY, SVGAGI. The V and J ends lost 6 bases and 0 bases respectively, with 8 bases between them. The CDR3 sequence is CASSRVATNEKLFF. In nucleotides, the CDR3 is TGTGCCAGCAGCCGAGTTGCAACTAATGAAAAACTGTTTTTT.